The 21 T cell receptor beta chains below come from one sample, sequenced in a study of CD8 T cells in ankylosing spondylitis. TCRdb itself ran the 5' RACE reads through MiXCR, one entry per CDR3 protein. The sample yields 250,000 to 300,000 distinct CDR3 sequences, around 20% seen once. Sequencing was performed on blood, either unsorted or a sorted T cell fraction (not recorded which). These receptors originate from a male donor with ankylosing spondylitis or in good health (not recorded which).

The table lists this clonotype with a few counts. The chain carries TRBV10-3 and TRBJ2-7; D remains unclear. Trimming cost V 3 bases and J 0 bases, with 15 bases left between them. The CDR3 sequence is 16 residues long. In germline, CDR1 is ENHRY, CDR2 SYGVKD. CDR3: CAISDRSAENSYEQYV. In nucleotides, the CDR3 is TGTGCCATCAGTGACCGGTCGGCTGAAAACTCCTACGAGCAGTACGTC.

This clonotype appeared a few times. The chain's CDR3 is CASNSPGLTLDEQFF. DNA of the CDR3: TGTGCCAGCAACTCACCGGGACTAACTTTGGATGAGCAGTTCTTC. The chain employs TRBV5-6 and TRBJ2-1; 7 bases match TRBD2. CDR1 and CDR2 (germline): SGHDT, YYEEEE. With 6 bases clipped from V and 8 bases from J, the junction kept 14 bases outside the gene matches. This CDR3 has 15 residues. The whole variable domain, remainder taken from reference TRBV5-6 and TRBJ2-1, is DAGVTQSPTHLIKTRGQQVTLRCSPKSGHDTVSWYQQALGQGPQFIFQYYEEEERQRGNFPDRFSGHQFPNYSSELNVNALLLGDSALYLCASNSPGLTLDEQFFGPGTRLTVL.

As concerns this clonotype: Just one base apart from a much larger clone, this may be a read error. V and J are TRBV6-5 and TRBJ1-2, with 9 bases matching TRBD1. CDR1 is MNHEY and CDR2 is SVGAGI in the germline V gene. This CDR3 has 12 residues. The V and J ends lost 6 bases and 10 bases, in that order; junction bases with no gene match: 6. The CDR3 nucleotides read TGTGCCAGCAGGGGACAGGGAGGCGCCTACACCTTC. This encodes CASRGQGGAYTF.

DNA for the CDR3: TGTGCCAGCAGCACGGACAGGGGGTATAACATTCAGTACTTC. Amino acid sequence: CASSTDRGYNIQYF. The rearrangement uses TRBV7-9 and TRBJ2-4; 10 bases agree with TRBD1. The V segment lost 5 bases and the J segment 7 bases; nucleotides outside the gene matches: 5. This CDR3 contains 14 residues. CDR1 and CDR2 (germline): SEHNR, FQNEAQ (reference sequence). Filled out from reference TRBV7-9 and TRBJ2-4, the complete variable domain reads DTGVSQNPRHKITKRGQNVTFRCDPISEHNRLYWYRQTLGQGPEFLTYFQNEAQLEKSRLLSDRFSAERPKGSFSTLEIQRTEQGDSAMYLCASSTDRGYNIQYFGAGTRLSVL.

The chain combines TRBV12-3 or TRBV12-4 with TRBJ1-5, with D possibly being TRBD1 (5 bases). With 7 bases removed from V and 2 bases from J, the gap between germline ends came to 12 bases. The CDR3 contains 14 residues. The CDR3 DNA sequence: TGTGCCAGCACCAACCGGGACGGCAATCAGCCCCAGCATTTT. Translating gives CASTNRDGNQPQHF.

The rearrangement uses TRBV24-1 and TRBJ2-2; 10 positions agree with TRBD1. The CDR3 has 16 amino acids. Trimming removed 3 bases from V and 6 bases from J; junction bases left unmatched: 6. CDR1 and CDR2 from the germline V gene are KGHDR and SFDVKD. The CDR3 region is CATSDAGTGASGELFF. CDR3 DNA: TGTGCCACCAGTGATGCCGGGACAGGGGCGTCCGGGGAGCTGTTTTTT.

The chain combines TRBV5-1 with TRBJ1-6; D remains unclear. The CDR3 extends over 15 amino acids. Germline CDR1 and CDR2: SGHRS and YFSETQ. Trimming left V 0 bases short and J 9 bases short, with 13 bases between. The CDR3 is CASSLVFGSSSPLHF. The CDR3 DNA reads TGCGCCAGCAGCTTGGTTTTCGGGAGTAGTTCACCCCTCCACTTT.

This clonotype showed up just a few times. The chain combines TRBV29-1 with TRBJ1-1; TRBD1 agrees at 7 bases. In germline, CDR1 is SQVTM, CDR2 ANQGSEA. The CDR3 has 15 residues. The V and J ends lost 3 bases and 2 bases, in that order; junction bases with no gene match: 9. The CDR3 DNA reads TGCAGCGTTGACCCTGACAGGGTGGGTAACACTGAAGCTTTCTTT. Amino acid sequence: CSVDPDRVGNTEAFF.

This clonotype was seen more than once but under ten times. The CDR3 region is CASTPAGGRSDTQYF. CDR3 sequence (DNA): TGTGCCAGCACACCGGCGGGAGGAAGGTCAGATACGCAGTATTTT. The chain joins TRBV2 to TRBJ2-3, with TRBD2 identical over 8 bases. The CDR3 length is 15 residues. Trimming took 7 bases from V and 4 from J; bases not matched to a gene: 10. Germline values: CDR1 SNHLY, CDR2 FYNNEI. Together with reference TRBV2 and TRBJ2-3, the CDR3 gives the full variable domain: EPEVTQTPSHQVTQMGQEVILRCVPISNHLYFYWYRQILGQKVEFLVSFYNNEISEKSEIFDDQFSVERPDGSNFTLKIRSTKLEDSAMYFCASTPAGGRSDTQYFGPGTRLTVL.

This clonotype has just a few counts. The rearrangement uses TRBV5-1 and TRBJ1-2, with TRBD1 matching over 8 bases. The V segment lost 3 bases and the J segment 7 bases; nucleotides outside the gene matches: 5. The germline V gene encodes CDR1 SGHRS and CDR2 YFSETQ. This CDR3 is built from 13 residues. The chain's CDR3 is CASSSQGATGYTF. CDR3 DNA sequence: TGCGCCAGCAGCTCCCAGGGGGCTACTGGCTACACCTTC. Full variable domain (remainder filled in from reference TRBV5-1 and TRBJ1-2): KAGVTQTPRYLIKTRGQQVTLSCSPISGHRSVSWYQQTPGQGLQFLFEYFSETQRNKGNFPGRFSGRQFSNSRSEMNVSTLELGDSALYLCASSSQGATGYTFGSGTRLTVV.

Comment on this clonotype: This is likely a read error, given that the CDR3 carries no conserved phenylalanine or tryptophan at its end. This sequence joins TRBV7-7 and TRBJ2-5; tentative D call: TRBD1 (7 bases). Germline V gene data show CDR1 as SSHAT and CDR2 as FNYEAQ (reference sequence). The CDR3 covers 16 residues. Here the CDR3 reads CASSSAHQGGQETQYL. The DNA for the CDR3 is TGTGCTAGCAGCTCAGCCCATCAGGGGGGCCAAGAGACCCAGTACTTG.

This clonotype was observed many times. The genes are TRBV6-5 and TRBJ1-1, with D unclear. This CDR3 contains 13 residues. Looked up from germline, CDR1 is MNHEY and CDR2 is SVGAGI. V was pared by 2 bases and J by 0 bases, with 4 bases between. The CDR3 DNA is TGTGCCAGCAGTTACCAGGTGAACACTGAAGCTTTCTTT. This sequence encodes CASSYQVNTEAFF.

This clonotype was counted only a few times. This sequence joins TRBV12-3 or TRBV12-4 and TRBJ1-2; D is possibly TRBD1 (6 bases). The V gene lost 5 bases and the J gene lost 4 bases, with 17 bases spanning the gap. This CDR3 region has 15 residues. CDR3 sequence (DNA): TGTGCCAGCAGTCCCACGGGGGCGCTCGGCTATGGCTACACCTTC. Translated: CASSPTGALGYGYTF.

This clonotype was picked up a small number of times. The rearrangement joins TRBV6-2 or TRBV6-3 to TRBJ1-4; D gene ambiguous. Trimming cost V 2 bases and J 5 bases, with 9 bases left between them. Per germline, CDR1 MNHEY and CDR2 SVGEGT. The CDR3 extends over 14 amino acids. CDR3 protein: CASSYVGGNEKLFF. In DNA, the CDR3 is TGTGCCAGCAGTTACGTTGGCGGGAATGAAAAACTGTTTTTT.

In this sample, this clonotype turned up a few times. This chain connects TRBV10-3 to TRBJ1-1, with 8 bases that match TRBD1. CDR1 is ENHRY, CDR2 SYGVKD, per germline. This CDR3 comprises 12 residues. The J segment lost 7 bases and the V segment lost 6 bases, leaving 4 bases of the junction unmatched. CDR3 sequence: CAIRNRGSEAFF. CDR3 bases: TGTGCCATCAGAAACAGGGGGAGTGAAGCTTTCTTT.

This clonotype occurred many times. The V gene is TRBV5-6, the J gene TRBJ2-7, with TRBD1 as a possible D gene (5 bases). Germline V gives CDR1 SGHDT, CDR2 YYEEEE. This CDR3 has 13 amino acids. V lost 4 bases, J lost 2 bases, and 10 bases lay in between. CDR3 amino acids: CASSIRAPYEQYV. The CDR3 DNA is TGTGCCAGCAGCATCAGGGCCCCCTACGAGCAGTACGTC.

This clonotype was seen once. This chain connects TRBV2 to TRBJ2-5; no reliable D call. Germline CDR1 is SNHLY and CDR2 is FYNNEI. The ends were cut back, 0 bases at V and 6 bases at J, with 5 bases in the middle. The CDR3 totals 12 residues. CDR3 sequence: CASSEARKTQYF. The CDR3 DNA reads as TGTGCCAGCAGTGAAGCAAGGAAGACCCAGTACTTC. The full variable domain, in which reference TRBV2 and TRBJ2-5 provide the parts outside the CDR3, is EPEVTQTPSHQVTQMGQEVILRCVPISNHLYFYWYRQILGQKVEFLVSFYNNEISEKSEIFDDQFSVERPDGSNFTLKIRSTKLEDSAMYFCASSEARKTQYFGPGTRLLVL.

This chain uses TRBV7-3 with TRBJ1-3, with TRBD1 as a possible D gene (5 bases). The V end was cut by 2 bases, the J end by 0 bases, with 8 bases between. Germline V lookup: CDR1 SGHTA, CDR2 FQGTGA. The CDR3 has 15 residues. CDR3 sequence: CASSLVGGSGNTIYF. The CDR3 nucleotides read TGTGCCAGCAGCTTAGTCGGGGGCTCTGGAAACACCATATATTTT.

The V gene is TRBV5-1, the J gene TRBJ2-2; 11 nucleotides align to TRBD1. From germline, CDR1 is SGHRS and CDR2 YFSETQ. V lost 0 bases and J lost 4; bases outside the gene matches: 8. This CDR3 is 18 amino acids long. This CDR3 is CASSLAGSGTGGTGELFF. The CDR3 nucleotides read TGCGCCAGCAGCTTGGCGGGATCCGGGACAGGGGGCACCGGGGAGCTGTTTTTT.

The V gene is TRBV4-2, the J gene TRBJ2-1, with 7 bases fitting TRBD2. Germline V gene lookup returns CDR1 LGHNA and CDR2 YNFKEQ. This CDR3 is 14 amino acids long. The trim removed 4 bases at V and 6 bases at J, leaving 6 bases unmatched. The CDR3 DNA follows: TGTGCCAGCAGCCCGGCGGGAGCTTCCAATGAGCAGTTCTTC. Amino acid sequence: CASSPAGASNEQFF.

This clonotype has ten or more counts. V gene TRBV20-1 combines with J gene TRBJ2-2; D is unclear. V gave up 1 base and J gave up 6 bases, with 9 bases separating them. This CDR3 spans 13 amino acids. The V gene's germline CDR1 is DFQATT and CDR2 SNEGSKA (reference sequence). CDR3 DNA sequence: TGCAGTGCTAGAGCAGAAAGGTCCGGGGAGCTGTTTTTT. As protein: CSARAERSGELFF.